Presented here are 15 T cell receptor beta chains from one specimen sequenced in a study of T-cell reconstitution after alpha-beta-depleted transplantation in children (dated by TCRdb to the mid-2010s). Library construction relied on PCR. Sequencer: Illumina HiSeq 2500. To normalize quantification of the TCRbeta repertoire, the TCR libraries were built with molecular barcoding that relied on unique molecular identifiers. The raw public data were reprocessed by TCRdb itself: fastp quality trimming at Q25, MiXCR clonotype calling, in-frame beta chains only. Each record represents a unique CDR3 protein, reported with the most common genes and DNA among its rows. This sample gives 540,000 or so distinct CDR3 sequences in total; 23% of them show up just once. The ten largest clones represent around 14% of the sample. The meaning of the sample's treatment or condition label: allogeneic hematopoietic cell transplantation with graft depleted of TCRalphabeta T cells and CD19 B cells.

The sequenced sample was PBMCs, mostly from graft donor cells, obtained 360 days after TCRalphabeta/CD19-depleted stem cell transplant. All receptors come from a boy younger than two who had a stem cell transplant for acute myeloid leukemia, so the T cells may come from the graft donor.

This clonotype was counted at least ten times. The V call is TRBV20-1, the J call TRBJ2-1, with TRBD2 identical over 8 bases. CDR3 length equals 13 residues. Trimming cost V 1 base and J 9 bases; bases outside gene matches: 5. Germline V CDR1 and CDR2: DFQATT, SNEGSKA (reference sequence). The CDR3, as DNA: TGCAGTGCTAGAGTTAGCGGGATGCGTGAGCAGTTCTTC. Amino acid sequence: CSARVSGMREQFF.

Here the CDR3 DNA reads TGTGCCAGCAGCTTAGGGACAGGATACACTGAAGCTTTCTTT. Its translation is CASSLGTGYTEAFF. The gene calls are TRBV11-2 and TRBJ1-1, with 7 bases aligning to TRBD1. Germline values: CDR1 SGHAT, CDR2 FQNNGV. The CDR3 runs 14 residues. The ends lost 1 base at V and 3 bases at J; junction bases unmatched: 2.

This chain uses TRBV20-1 with TRBJ2-1; 7 nucleotides line up with TRBD2. The germline V gene encodes CDR1 DFQATT and CDR2 SNEGSKA (reference sequence). The CDR3 contains 13 residues. V trimming: 5 bases; J trimming: 5 bases; junction bases outside the gene matches: 6. This CDR3 is CSAPRGKDNEQFF. The CDR3 coding sequence is TGCAGTGCTCCGCGGGGGAAGGACAATGAGCAGTTCTTC.

The gene calls are TRBV7-9 and TRBJ2-1, with D hard to call. CDR3 length equals 15 residues. V lost 5 bases and J lost 6, with 17 bases in between. The germline gives CDR1 SEHNR, CDR2 FQNEAQ (reference sequence). The CDR3 region is CASSAPGFSANEQFF. The CDR3 region has the DNA TGTGCCAGCAGCGCTCCAGGCTTTTCCGCCAATGAGCAGTTCTTC.

This clonotype was found many times. The chain joins TRBV11-2 to TRBJ2-7, with 10 bases that match TRBD2. Germline loops: CDR1 SGHAT, CDR2 FQNNGV. V shed 5 bases and J 2 bases; nucleotides not matched to a gene: 6. The CDR3 spans 15 residues. The CDR3: CASSPGTSAAYEQYF. CDR3 bases: TGTGCCAGCAGCCCCGGGACTAGCGCGGCCTACGAGCAGTACTTC.

The V and J genes are TRBV20-1 and TRBJ2-7; 7 bases match TRBD1. Germline CDR1 DFQATT, CDR2 SNEGSKA (reference sequence). After removal of 2 bases from V and 4 bases from J, the junction contained 2 bases not matched to a gene. The CDR3 sequence is 12 residues long. The CDR3 is CSARRGRYEQYV. CDR3 nucleotides: TGCAGTGCTAGAAGGGGGCGATACGAGCAGTACGTC.

This clonotype was seen only a few times. The gene calls are TRBV4-3 and TRBJ1-4; TRBD1 aligns across 9 bases. Germline CDR1 reads LGHNA; CDR2 reads YSLEER. V was clipped by 0 bases and J by 5 bases; unmatched bases: 4. The CDR3 runs 16 residues. Here the CDR3 DNA reads TGCGCCAGCAGCCAAGATCGAGACAGGGGGAATGAAAAACTGTTTTTT. It codes for CASSQDRDRGNEKLFF.

Only a few counts were recorded for this clonotype. The chain carries TRBV27 and TRBJ2-1; TRBD1 matches 9 bases. The CDR3 covers 17 residues. CDR1 MNHEY and CDR2 SMNVEV come from the germline V gene (reference sequence). The J segment lost 10 bases and the V segment lost 4 bases, leaving 17 bases of the junction unmatched. Written as DNA, the CDR3 is TGTGCCAGCAGTTCACAGGGGGCCTCAGCAGGAGACTTGGAGCAGTTCTTC. This translates into CASSSQGASAGDLEQFF.

This clonotype has ten or more counts. The rearrangement links TRBV7-9 to TRBJ2-1; 10 positions match TRBD1. CDR1 SEHNR and CDR2 FQNEAQ come from the germline V gene (reference sequence). The CDR3 is 15 residues long. V trimming: 1 base; J trimming: 6 bases; junction bases outside the gene matches: 3. The CDR3 sequence: CASSLVGTGVNEQFF. CDR3 bases: TGTGCCAGCAGCTTAGTGGGGACAGGGGTCAATGAGCAGTTCTTC.

CDR3 residues: CASIPPGQGARGTGELFF. The CDR3 bases are TGCGCCAGCATCCCTCCGGGACAGGGGGCGAGAGGCACCGGGGAGCTGTTTTTT. This chain uses TRBV5-1 with TRBJ2-2; 12 nucleotides agree with TRBD1. V was pared by 6 bases and J by 4 bases, with 13 bases of the junction left unmatched. This CDR3 spans 18 amino acids. The germline V gene encodes CDR1 SGHRS and CDR2 YFSETQ.

This clonotype was seen many times. The chain links TRBV29-1 to TRBJ2-7, with D maybe TRBD2 (6 bases). CDR1 is SQVTM and CDR2 is ANQGSEA in the germline V gene. The CDR3 is 13 amino acids. Trimming removed 7 bases at V and 4 bases at J, with 17 bases between. The CDR3 region has the DNA TGCAGCGCCCGAGGGAGTAGCGGTTACGAGCAGTACGTC. Amino acids: CSARGSSGYEQYV.

The genes are TRBV12-5 and TRBJ2-7; no clear D gene. CDR1 is LGHNT, CDR2 FRNRAP, per germline. CDR3 length: 13 residues. The germline V and J ends were trimmed by 4 bases and 7 bases, with 14 bases remaining between them. CDR3 nucleotides: TGTGCTAGTGGTTCCGGAACAGACGGGGAGCAGTACTTC. It yields the protein CASGSGTDGEQYF. The complete variable domain, with remaining parts taken from reference TRBV12-5 and TRBJ2-7, reads DARVTQTPRHKVTEMGQEVTMRCQPILGHNTVFWYRQTMMQGLELLAYFRNRAPLDDSGMPKDRFSAEMPDATLATLKIQPSEPRDSAVYFCASGSGTDGEQYFGPGTRLTVT.

Only a few counts were recorded for this clonotype. This chain links TRBV15 with TRBJ2-2; unclear D gene. Looked up from germline, CDR1 is LNHNV and CDR2 is YYDKDF (reference sequence). V was clipped by 2 bases and J by 6 bases, with 4 bases between them. The CDR3 has 12 residues. The CDR3 nucleotides read TGTGCCACCAGCAGACGCCCCGGGGAGCTGTTTTTT. It is translated as CATSRRPGELFF.

The J gene is TRBJ2-2, the V gene TRBV5-1; D perhaps matches TRBD1 (5 bases). Between the trimmed V and J ends, which lost 7 bases and 5 bases, there was a span of 9 bases. The CDR3 loop spans 12 amino acids. Germline assignment: CDR1 SGHRS and CDR2 YFSETQ. CDR3 in amino acids: CASFRVTGELFF. Here the CDR3 DNA reads TGCGCCAGCTTCAGGGTGACCGGGGAGCTGTTTTTT.

This clonotype was observed a handful of times. The V and J genes are TRBV29-1 and TRBJ1-4; a weak D match, TRBD1 (5 bases). Germline CDR1 and CDR2: SQVTM and ANQGSEA. CDR3 size: 13 residues. The ends were cut back, 4 bases at V and 3 bases at J, with 9 bases in the middle. The CDR3 sequence: CSVGTGANEKLFF. For the CDR3, the DNA is TGCAGCGTTGGAACAGGAGCTAATGAAAAACTGTTTTTT.